The rows below give T cell receptor beta chains drawn from one sample of a study of cytomegalovirus exposure and HLA in healthy donors. Sequencing was performed with immunoSEQ multiplex PCR; in TCRdb, only in-frame clones are kept and a portion is missing. The table shows about 170,000 clones, with over 75% occurring only once. The sequencing input was PBMCs. The source of these receptors is a woman aged 50 to 60 in good health and CMV-seropositive. Both conserved end residues are part of each CDR3. A D gene is named only where the DNA matches it firmly. Clone size, where shown, is once, few, many, or a class for clones that have expanded.

TRBJ2-3 NA TRBV5-4 NA CASSLQGSTDTQYF TGTGCCAGCAGCTTACAGGGAAGCACAGATACGCAGTATTTT
TRBJ2-1 TRBD1 TRBV10-3 NA CAISGDSLNEQFF TGTGCCATCAGCGGGGACAGCCTTAATGAGCAGTTCTTC
TRBJ2-6 NA TRBV7-9 NA CASSLSGAGANVLTF TGTGCCAGCAGCTTATCAGGGGCTGGGGCCAACGTCCTGACTTTC
TRBJ1-1 TRBD1 TRBV6-5 NA CASSPTGAGAEAFF TGTGCCAGCAGTCCTACAGGGGCTGGCGCTGAAGCTTTCTTT
TRBJ2-2 TRBD2 TRBV7-2 NA CASSLAEAGELFF TGTGCCAGCAGTCTAGCGGAAGCCGGGGAGCTGTTTTTT
TRBJ2-1 TRBD1 TRBV7-3 once CASSRTGVDEQFF TGTGCCAGCAGCAGGACAGGGGTGGATGAGCAGTTCTTC
TRBJ1-2 TRBD1 TRBV15 NA CATSKMTGDYGYTF TGTGCCACCAGCAAAATGACAGGGGATTATGGCTACACCTTT
TRBJ2-1 NA TRBV11-2 NA CASSSRRAGEQFF TGTGCCAGCAGCTCTCGGCGAGCGGGTGAGCAGTTCTTC
TRBJ1-2 NA TRBV13 NA CASTLRNLNYGYTF TGTGCCAGCACCCTGCGAAACCTTAACTATGGCTACACCTTC
TRBJ2-7 TRBD1 TRBV5-4 NA CASSRDRGGEQYF TGTGCCAGCAGCCGAGACAGGGGTGGCGAGCAGTACTTC
TRBJ1-2 NA TRBV29-1 NA CSVPTSPRGYTF TGCAGCGTTCCCACGAGTCCGCGAGGCTACACCTTC
TRBJ2-7 TRBD1 TRBV7-8 NA CASSLRGQGAFTSYEQYF TGTGCCAGCAGCTTACGCGGACAGGGGGCCTTTACGTCCTACGAGCAGTACTTC
TRBJ2-3 TRBD2 TRBV5-1 NA CASSFGTSLPSDTQYF TGCGCCAGCAGCTTTGGGACTAGCTTACCCTCAGATACGCAGTATTTT
TRBJ2-1 NA TRBV6-1 NA CASSEGYPTSYNEQFF TGTGCCAGCAGTGAAGGGTATCCTACCTCCTACAATGAGCAGTTCTTC
TRBJ2-7 NA TRBV11-2 NA CASSLGSSYEQYF TGTGCCAGCAGCTTAGGTAGCTCCTACGAGCAGTACTTC
TRBJ2-3 NA TRBV28 once CASSLPRVTDTQYF TGTGCCAGCAGTCTCCCGCGCGTTACAGATACGCAGTATTTT
TRBJ2-2 TRBD1 TRBV6-6 NA CASKYRGQAGELFF TGTGCCAGTAAATACAGGGGGCAAGCCGGGGAGCTGTTTTTT
TRBJ2-5 TRBD2 TRBV7-9 NA CASSFGTSGGLETQYF TGTGCCAGCAGCTTTGGAACTAGCGGGGGGCTGGAGACCCAGTACTTC
TRBJ1-1 NA TRBV2 few CASRREGQPNTEAFF TGTGCCAGCAGACGGGAAGGGCAGCCGAACACTGAAGCTTTCTTT
TRBJ2-1 NA TRBV7-2 NA CASSLAPRGNYNEQFF TGTGCCAGCAGCTTAGCGCCGCGCGGGAATTACAATGAGCAGTTCTTC
TRBJ2-5 TRBD1 TRBV4-1 NA CASSQTGTAETQYF TGCGCCAGCAGCCAAACCGGGACAGCGGAGACCCAGTACTTC
TRBJ2-7 NA TRBV7-2 NA CASSFGGGLSYEQYF TGTGCCAGCAGCTTCGGAGGGGGCCTCTCCTACGAGCAGTACTTC
TRBJ1-2 NA TRBV6-5 NA CASSKQGIYGYTF TGTGCCAGCAGTAAACAGGGAATCTATGGCTACACCTTC
TRBJ2-1 NA TRBV7-9 NA CASSLTVYNEQFF TGTGCCAGCAGCTTAACTGTTTACAATGAGCAGTTCTTC
TRBJ2-7 TRBD1 TRBV10-3 few CAISKGQGMYEQYF TGTGCCATCAGCAAGGGACAGGGGATGTACGAGCAGTACTTC
TRBJ1-1 NA TRBV7-9 NA CASSFGQGSTEAFF TGTGCCAGCAGCTTTGGTCAGGGTTCCACTGAAGCTTTCTTT
TRBJ1-4 TRBD1 TRBV4-1 NA CASSLGQGATNEKLFF TGCGCCAGCAGCCTGGGACAGGGGGCAACTAATGAAAAACTGTTTTTT